The 7 T cell receptor beta chains in this list originate from one sample, sequenced in a study of shared clonotypes between healthy human individuals. Sequenced by immunoSEQ multiplex PCR; TCRdb stores in-frame clones only, minus some. The sample consists of 650,000 to 750,000 clones, more than 70% of them appearing once. The source material was memory CD4+ T cells sorted from blood. Specified subset: CD45RA-negative fraction. The receptors were gathered from a woman in her twenties or thirties in good health.

CDR3 residues: CASTGQGRRYGYTF. The CDR3 DNA follows: TGTGCCAGCACTGGACAGGGACGAAGATATGGCTACACCTTC. The V call is TRBV6-1, the J call TRBJ1-2; 8 bases agree with TRBD1. The V gene's germline CDR1 is MNHNS and CDR2 SASEGT. V was clipped by 7 bases and J by 5 bases; unmatched bases: 9. The CDR3 sequence is 14 residues long.

The chain is built from TRBV5-8 and TRBJ2-1, with a tentative D call TRBD1 (6 bases). The germline V and J ends were trimmed by 6 bases and 7 bases, with 11 bases remaining between them. The germline CDR1 and CDR2 sequences are SGHTS and YDEGEE. This CDR3 contains 12 residues. This CDR3 is CASKLRGNEQFF. The CDR3 DNA follows: TGTGCCAGCAAGCTTAGGGGGAATGAGCAGTTCTTC.

This clone was seen only once. The rearrangement links TRBV30 to TRBJ2-1; D not certain. This CDR3 has 11 amino acids. With 0 bases removed from V and 9 bases from J, the gap between germline ends came to 6 bases. Germline CDR1 GTSNPN, CDR2 SVGIG (reference sequence). The CDR3 DNA reads TGTGCCTGGAGTGTACGACCTGAGCAGTTCTTC. Amino acid sequence: CAWSVRPEQFF.

The chain joins TRBV7-2 to TRBJ1-5; possible D gene TRBD1, 5 bases. Germline CDR1 reads SGHTA; CDR2 reads FQGNSA. The V end lost 6 bases, the J end lost 4 bases, and 16 bases lay between the germline ends. This CDR3 region has 15 residues. CDR3 in DNA: TGTGCCAGCAGTTCGGCACAGGTCAGGAATCAGCCCCAGCATTTT. Protein: CASSSAQVRNQPQHF.

The chain is built from TRBV28 and TRBJ1-2; TRBD1 agrees at 7 bases. Trimming removed 2 bases from V and 3 bases from J; junction bases left unmatched: 6. This CDR3 spans 15 amino acids. The germline V gene encodes CDR1 MDHEN and CDR2 SYDVKM. CDR3 DNA sequence: TGTGCCAGCAGTTTACGGGACAGATTTGACTATGGCTACACCTTC. Its translation is CASSLRDRFDYGYTF.

This sequence joins TRBV28 and TRBJ2-7, with D possibly being TRBD2 (6 bases). The germline V gene encodes CDR1 MDHEN and CDR2 SYDVKM. The V end was cut by 5 bases, the J end by 3 bases, with 14 bases between. The CDR3 totals 14 residues. DNA for the CDR3: TGTGCCAGCAGTCCGGGACTGCACTTCTACGAGCAGTACTTC. Translated, it gives CASSPGLHFYEQYF. Supplemented by reference TRBV28 and TRBJ2-7, the full variable domain reads DVKVTQSSRYLVKRTGEKVFLECVQDMDHENMFWYRQDPGLGLRLIYFSYDVKMKEKGDIPEGYSVSREKKERFSLILESASTNQTSMYLCASSPGLHFYEQYFGPGTRLTVT.

This clone was seen many times. The genes are TRBV7-2 and TRBJ2-1; D is unresolved. Trimming took off 5 bases at V and 5 bases at J, with 10 bases between the two ends. The CDR3 has 13 residues. In germline, CDR1 is SGHTA, CDR2 FQGNSA. The CDR3 reads CASSAYNDNEQFF. The CDR3 DNA is TGTGCCAGCAGCGCCTATAATGACAATGAGCAGTTCTTC.